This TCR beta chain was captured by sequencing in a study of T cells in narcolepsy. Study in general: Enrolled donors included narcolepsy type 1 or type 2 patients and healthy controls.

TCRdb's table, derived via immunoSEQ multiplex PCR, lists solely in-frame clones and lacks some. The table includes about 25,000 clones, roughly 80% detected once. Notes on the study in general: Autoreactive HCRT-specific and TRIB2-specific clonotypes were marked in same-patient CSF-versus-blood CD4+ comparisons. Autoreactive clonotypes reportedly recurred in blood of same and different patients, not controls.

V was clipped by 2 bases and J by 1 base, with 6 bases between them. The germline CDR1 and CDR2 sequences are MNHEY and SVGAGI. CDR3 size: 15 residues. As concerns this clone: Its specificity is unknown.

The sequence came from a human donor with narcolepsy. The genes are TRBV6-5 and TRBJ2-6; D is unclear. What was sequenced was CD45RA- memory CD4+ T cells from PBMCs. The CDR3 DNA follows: TGTGCCAGCAGTTACGCTTTATCTGGGGCCAACGTCCTGACTTTC. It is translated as CASSYALSGANVLTF.